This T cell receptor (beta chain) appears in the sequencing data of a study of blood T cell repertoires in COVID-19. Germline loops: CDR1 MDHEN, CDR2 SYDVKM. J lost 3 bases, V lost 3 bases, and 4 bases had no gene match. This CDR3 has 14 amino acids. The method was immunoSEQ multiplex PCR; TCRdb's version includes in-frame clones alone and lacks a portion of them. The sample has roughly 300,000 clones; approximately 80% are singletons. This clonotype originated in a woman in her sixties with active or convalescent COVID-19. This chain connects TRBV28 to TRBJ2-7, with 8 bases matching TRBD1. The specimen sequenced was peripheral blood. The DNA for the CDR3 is TGTGCCAGCAGTTTGGCAGGGGGCGTCTACGAGCAGTACTTC. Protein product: CASSLAGGVYEQYF.